The T cell receptor beta chain described here comes from a study of radiation and T cells in renal cell carcinoma. The study's findings and limits: Compared with controls, irradiated tumors showed greater TCR clonality. Dominant CDR3 motifs occupied more repertoire in irradiated than control tumors.

The data were produced by immunoSEQ multiplex PCR, yet TCRdb's version contains in-frame clones alone and is incomplete. In the table there are more than 14,000 clones, 62% of which are singletons. Trimming removed 4 bases at V and 4 bases at J, with 17 bases between. In germline, CDR1 is SGHNT, CDR2 YYREEE (reference sequence). CDR3 length: 15 residues. For this clone: The target antigen is unknown.

The treatment was: treatment-naive control, cytoreductive nephrectomy. Sequenced control tumors were from fewer than 14 males and a handful of females, median age roughly 61. Here the sequenced sample was tumor tissue, taken from a patient whose treatment was nephrectomy without radiotherapy. The origin of this receptor is a man aged 55 to 69 with renal cell carcinoma. The chain has TRBV5-4 and TRBJ1-1, with D hard to call. In DNA form, the CDR3 reads TGTGCCAGCAGCCCCCCCAGGACCTCAGGCACTGAAGCTTTCTTT. It is translated as CASSPPRTSGTEAFF.